Described below is a single T cell receptor beta chain sequence and its context. Its antigen is unknown. This specimen belongs to a study of OX40 agonist ivuxolimab in advanced cancers. Background on the study: Patients assigned to dose escalation were diagnosed with hepatocellular carcinoma, melanoma, renal cell or head and neck cancer.

Study-wide findings and caveats: Expanded clones were, on average, more numerous in CD8+ T cells than in CD4+.

Libraries were prepared by immunoSEQ multiplex PCR; TCRdb keeps only in-frame clonotypes and omits some of them. The repertoire consists of approximately 60,000 clones, with approximately 78% occurring once and the leading ten covering approximately 5.2%. The origin of this receptor is an adult with an advanced solid tumor such as melanoma, head and neck, liver or kidney cancer. The sample here was CD4+ or CD8+ T cells sorted from blood, taken in a trial of the OX40 agonist ivuxolimab.

The DNA of the CDR3 is TGTGCCATCACGAGGGGAGGTGGAAACACCATATATTTT. Translation gives CAITRGGGNTIYF. The chain employs TRBV10-3 and TRBJ1-3, with D tentatively TRBD1 (5 bases). The CDR3 has 13 amino acids. Deletions cut 7 bases from V and 3 bases from J, with 10 bases between. Germline loops: CDR1 ENHRY, CDR2 SYGVKD.